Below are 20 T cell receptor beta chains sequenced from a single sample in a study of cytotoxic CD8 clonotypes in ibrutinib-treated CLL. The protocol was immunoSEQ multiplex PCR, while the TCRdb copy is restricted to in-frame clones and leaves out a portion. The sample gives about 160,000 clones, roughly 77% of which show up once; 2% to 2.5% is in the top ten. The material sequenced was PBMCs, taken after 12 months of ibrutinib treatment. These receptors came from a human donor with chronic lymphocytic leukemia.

CDR3 region: CASSTGTTQETQYF. In DNA form, the CDR3 reads TGTGCCAGCAGCACCGGGACTACGCAAGAGACCCAGTACTTC. The J gene is TRBJ2-5, the V gene TRBV5-4; 7 bases agree with TRBD2. The junction had 5 bases not matched to a gene; V was cut back by 4 bases and J by 2 bases. CDR3 length equals 14 residues. CDR1 SGHNT and CDR2 YYREEE come from the germline V gene (reference sequence). Looking up the rest from reference TRBV5-4 and TRBJ2-5 gives the full variable domain: ETGVTQSPTHLIKTRGQQVTLRCSSQSGHNTVSWYQQALGQGPQFIFQYYREEENGRGNFPPRFSGLQFPNYSSELNVNALELDDSALYLCASSTGTTQETQYFGPGTRLLVL.

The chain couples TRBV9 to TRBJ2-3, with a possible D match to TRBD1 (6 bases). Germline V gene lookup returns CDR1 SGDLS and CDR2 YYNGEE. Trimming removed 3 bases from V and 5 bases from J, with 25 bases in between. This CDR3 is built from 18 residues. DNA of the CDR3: TGTGCCAGCAGCGACGACAGGACTCCGAAACCCCTTGGAGATACGCAGTATTTT. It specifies CASSDDRTPKPLGDTQYF.

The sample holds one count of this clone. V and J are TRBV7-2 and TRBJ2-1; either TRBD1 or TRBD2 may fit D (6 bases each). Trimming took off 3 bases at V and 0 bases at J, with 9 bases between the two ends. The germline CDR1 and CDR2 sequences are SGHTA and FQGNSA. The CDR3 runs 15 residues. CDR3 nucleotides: TGTGCCAGCAGCTTCGGGGGCAGCTCCTACAATGAGCAGTTCTTC. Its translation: CASSFGGSSYNEQFF.

The CDR3, as DNA: TGCGCCAGCAGCGAAGTAACAGGGGGCCCCCTTGGTGGCTACACCTTC. Translated, it gives CASSEVTGGPLGGYTF. The V call is TRBV5-1, the J call TRBJ1-2, with 9 nucleotides matching TRBD1. V trimming: 4 bases; J trimming: 7 bases; junction bases outside the gene matches: 14. The CDR3 loop spans 16 amino acids. CDR1 and CDR2 from the germline V gene are SGHRS and YFSETQ.

CDR3 nucleotides: TGTGCCAGCTCACCGAAGGAACGCACAGATACGCAGTATTTT. Its translation is CASSPKERTDTQYF. The V and J genes are TRBV18 and TRBJ2-3; no firm D call. Germline assignment: CDR1 KGHSH and CDR2 LQKENI. The CDR3 totals 14 residues. V gave up 3 bases and J gave up 1 base, with 8 bases separating them.

The CDR3 coding sequence is TGTGCCAGCTCACCACCTAGCGGCTCCTACGAGCAGTACTTC. Translated: CASSPPSGSYEQYF. The V gene is TRBV18, the J gene TRBJ2-7; the D gene is possibly TRBD2 (6 bases). The CDR3 loop spans 14 amino acids. V shed 0 bases and J shed 0 bases, with 6 bases lying between them. Germline V gives CDR1 KGHSH, CDR2 LQKENI.

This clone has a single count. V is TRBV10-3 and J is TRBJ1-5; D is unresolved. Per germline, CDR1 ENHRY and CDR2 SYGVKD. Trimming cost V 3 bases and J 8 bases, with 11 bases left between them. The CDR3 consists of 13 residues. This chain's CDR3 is CAISEGLREPQHF. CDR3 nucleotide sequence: TGTGCCATCAGTGAAGGCCTAAGGGAGCCCCAGCATTTT.

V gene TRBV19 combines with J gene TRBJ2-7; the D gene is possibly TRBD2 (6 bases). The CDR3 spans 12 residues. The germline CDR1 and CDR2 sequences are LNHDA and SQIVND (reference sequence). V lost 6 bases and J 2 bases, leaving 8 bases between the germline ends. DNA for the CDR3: TGTGCCAGTAGGGCGGGAACCTACGAGCAGTACTTC. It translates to CASRAGTYEQYF. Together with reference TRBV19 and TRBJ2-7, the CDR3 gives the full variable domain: DGGITQSPKYLFRKEGQNVTLSCEQNLNHDAMYWYRQDPGQGLRLIYYSQIVNDFQKGDIAEGYSVSREKKESFPLTVTSAQKNPTAFYLCASRAGTYEQYFGPGTRLTVT.

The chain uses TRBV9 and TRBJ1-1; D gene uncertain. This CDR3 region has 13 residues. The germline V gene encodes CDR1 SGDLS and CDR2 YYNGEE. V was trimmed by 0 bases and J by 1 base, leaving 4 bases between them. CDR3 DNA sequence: TGTGCCAGCAGCGTAGGCACGAACACTGAAGCTTTCTTT. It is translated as CASSVGTNTEAFF.

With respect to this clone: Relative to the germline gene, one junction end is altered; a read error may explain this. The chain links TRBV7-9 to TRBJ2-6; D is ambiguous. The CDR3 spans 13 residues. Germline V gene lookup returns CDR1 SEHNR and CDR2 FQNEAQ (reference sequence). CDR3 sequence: CASSFLGSNVLTF. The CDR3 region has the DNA TGTGCCAGCAGCTTTCTTGGGTCCAACGTCCTGACTTTC.

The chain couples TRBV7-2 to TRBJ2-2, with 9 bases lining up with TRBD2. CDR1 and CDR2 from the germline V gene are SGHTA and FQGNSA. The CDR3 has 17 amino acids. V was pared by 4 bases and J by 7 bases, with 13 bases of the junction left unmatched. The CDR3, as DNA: TGTGCCAGCAGCTCCGCGGGGGTGCTAGCGGGACTCGGGGAGCTGTTTTTT. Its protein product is CASSSAGVLAGLGELFF.

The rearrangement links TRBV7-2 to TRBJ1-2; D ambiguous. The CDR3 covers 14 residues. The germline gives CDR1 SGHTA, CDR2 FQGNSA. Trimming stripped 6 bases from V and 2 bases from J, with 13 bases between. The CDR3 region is CASRSTTVNYGYTF. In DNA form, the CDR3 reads TGTGCCAGCAGGTCAACGACGGTGAACTATGGCTACACCTTC.

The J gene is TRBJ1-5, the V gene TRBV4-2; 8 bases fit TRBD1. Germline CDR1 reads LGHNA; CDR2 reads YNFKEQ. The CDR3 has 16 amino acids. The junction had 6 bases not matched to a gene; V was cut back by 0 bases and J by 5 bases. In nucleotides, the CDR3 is TGTGCCAGCAGCCAAGAGGGCAGGGGGCAGGATCAGCCCCAGCATTTT. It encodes CASSQEGRGQDQPQHF.

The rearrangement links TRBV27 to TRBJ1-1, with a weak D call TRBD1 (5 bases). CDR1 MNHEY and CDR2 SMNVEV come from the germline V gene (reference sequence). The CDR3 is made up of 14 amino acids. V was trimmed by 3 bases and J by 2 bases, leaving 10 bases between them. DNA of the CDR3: TGTGCCAGCAGTTTCGGGACGGCAAACACTGAAGCTTTCTTT. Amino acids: CASSFGTANTEAFF.

CDR3 sequence reads: CASRKNHLAGGTDTQYF. CDR3 nucleotide sequence: TGTGCCAGTAGAAAAAATCACCTAGCGGGAGGTACGGATACGCAGTATTTT. V and J are TRBV19 and TRBJ2-3; 11 nucleotides match TRBD2. V lost 6 bases and J lost 6; bases outside the gene matches: 14. This CDR3 spans 17 amino acids. The germline V gene encodes CDR1 LNHDA and CDR2 SQIVND (reference sequence).

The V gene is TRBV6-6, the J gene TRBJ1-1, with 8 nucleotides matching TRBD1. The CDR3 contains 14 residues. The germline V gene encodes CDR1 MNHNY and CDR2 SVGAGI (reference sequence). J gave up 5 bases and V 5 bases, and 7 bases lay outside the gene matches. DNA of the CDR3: TGTGCCAGCAGTACCCTAACAGGGGGGACTGAAGCTTTCTTT. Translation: CASSTLTGGTEAFF.

The CDR3 nucleotides read TGCGCCAGCAGCACCGGACGGAATGCGCAGTATTTT. Its protein is CASSTGRNAQYF. The rearrangement links TRBV5-1 to TRBJ2-3; D remains ambiguous. The CDR3 covers 12 residues. CDR1 SGHRS and CDR2 YFSETQ come from the germline V gene. The V end lost 4 bases, the J end lost 10 bases, and 13 bases lay between the germline ends.

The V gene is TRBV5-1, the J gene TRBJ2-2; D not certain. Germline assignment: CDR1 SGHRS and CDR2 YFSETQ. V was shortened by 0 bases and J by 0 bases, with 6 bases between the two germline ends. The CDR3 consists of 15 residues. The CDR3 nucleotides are TGCGCCAGCAGCTTGGACCGGTCGAACACCGGGGAGCTGTTTTTT. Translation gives CASSLDRSNTGELFF.

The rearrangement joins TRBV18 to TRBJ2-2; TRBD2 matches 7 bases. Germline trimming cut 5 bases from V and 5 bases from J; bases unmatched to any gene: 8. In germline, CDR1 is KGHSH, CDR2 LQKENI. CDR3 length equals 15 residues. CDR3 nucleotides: TGTGCCAGCTCATTTGCTAGCGGAGGTACCGGGGAGCTGTTTTTT. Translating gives CASSFASGGTGELFF.

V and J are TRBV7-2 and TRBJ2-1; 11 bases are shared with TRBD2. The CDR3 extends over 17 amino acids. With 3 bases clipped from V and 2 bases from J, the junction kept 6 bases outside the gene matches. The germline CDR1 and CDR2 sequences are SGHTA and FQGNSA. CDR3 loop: CASSFVAGGIAYNEQFF. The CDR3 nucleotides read TGTGCCAGCAGCTTTGTAGCGGGGGGGATCGCCTACAATGAGCAGTTCTTC.